The 23 T cell receptor beta chains below all came from one sample that was sequenced in a study of blood T cell repertoires in COVID-19. Using immunoSEQ multiplex PCR, the repertoire was profiled, and TCRdb retains in-frame clones only, with some absent. The sample has some 270,000 clones, roughly 88% seen once; the top ten hold 2.5% to 4%. Material for sequencing was PBMCs or T cells enriched from blood (not recorded which). The receptors were gathered from a woman aged 40 to 49 who had been exposed to COVID-19.

The rearrangement uses TRBV3-1 (or the pseudogene TRBV3-2) and TRBJ1-4, with D perhaps TRBD1 (6 bases). Between the trimmed V and J ends, which lost 1 base and 7 bases, there was a span of 13 bases. Germline-derived CDR1 and CDR2 are LGHDT and YNNKEL (reference sequence). This CDR3 is 15 amino acids long. CDR3 sequence (DNA): TGTGCCAGCAGCCAAGTACAGGGAAGGGCTGAAAAACTGTTTTTT. Translated: CASSQVQGRAEKLFF.

This rearrangement joins TRBV5-6 to TRBJ1-1; D perhaps matches TRBD1 (6 bases). Germline V lookup: CDR1 SGHDT, CDR2 YYEEEE. The CDR3 spans 13 residues. V lost 1 base to trimming and J lost 9 bases, with 13 bases between them. The CDR3 is CASSLTGTRKAFF. In DNA, the CDR3 is TGTGCCAGCAGCTTGACAGGGACGCGTAAAGCTTTCTTT.

The gene calls are TRBV25-1 and TRBJ2-1; D call uncertain. Trimming removed 5 bases at V and 3 bases at J, with 17 bases between. This CDR3 region has 16 residues. Germline CDR1 reads MGHDK; CDR2 reads SYGVNS. The CDR3 DNA reads as TGTGCCAGCAGTAGAACAGAAGGAACCTTCTACAATGAGCAGTTCTTC. This translates into CASSRTEGTFYNEQFF.

This clone appeared a single time. V usage is TRBV6-2 or TRBV6-3 and J usage is TRBJ1-2; 7 nucleotides align to TRBD1. Germline CDR1 is MNHEY and CDR2 is SVGEGT. The junction had 7 bases not matched to a gene; V was cut back by 7 bases and J by 5 bases. The CDR3 has 13 amino acids. The CDR3 DNA is TGTGCCAGCAACCCGACAGGGCATTATGGCTACACCTTC. Its protein is CASNPTGHYGYTF.

This clone has only one observation. The V gene is TRBV18, the J gene TRBJ1-1; a weak D match, TRBD1 (5 bases). From germline, CDR1 is KGHSH and CDR2 LQKENI. Between the trimmed V and J ends, which lost 6 bases and 5 bases, there was a span of 13 bases. The CDR3 spans 13 residues. For the CDR3, the DNA is TGTGCCAGCTCCCGCGGGGACTCAACTGAAGCTTTCTTT. This codes for CASSRGDSTEAFF.

This clone was found a few times. This sequence joins TRBV7-3 and TRBJ1-5; D is ambiguous. The CDR3 loop spans 13 amino acids. CDR1 is SGHTA and CDR2 is FQGTGA in the germline V gene. Between the trimmed V and J ends, which lost 5 bases and 6 bases, there was a span of 11 bases. DNA for the CDR3: TGTGCCAGCAGCCCCCGGGATGGTCAGCCCCAGCATTTT. Translating gives CASSPRDGQPQHF.

The chain combines TRBV29-1 with TRBJ2-7; TRBD1 is a possible D gene (5 bases). The germline V gene has CDR1 SQVTM and CDR2 ANQGSEA. This CDR3 spans 13 amino acids. V was trimmed by 1 base and J by 5 bases, leaving 12 bases between them. CDR3 in amino acids: CSVEGSGSHEQYF. The CDR3 DNA reads TGCAGCGTTGAAGGTTCAGGGTCCCACGAGCAGTACTTC.

The chain employs TRBV4-3 and TRBJ1-2, with 9 bases lining up with TRBD1. The CDR3 is 14 residues long. Germline trimming cut 0 bases from V and 8 bases from J; bases unmatched to any gene: 4. Germline CDR1 LGHNA, CDR2 YSLEER. The CDR3 DNA reads as TGCGCCAGCAGCCAAGAGTGGACAGGGGCCGGCTACACCTTC. Its protein is CASSQEWTGAGYTF.

This clone showed up just a few times. The CDR3 loop reads CASSLGDSTWYEQYF. The CDR3 DNA follows: TGTGCCAGCAGCTTAGGGGACTCCACCTGGTACGAGCAGTACTTC. The chain has TRBV7-8 and TRBJ2-7; tentatively, D is TRBD2 (6 bases). Germline V gene data show CDR1 as SGHVS and CDR2 as FQNEAQ. V lost 1 base and J lost 4, with 14 bases in between. CDR3 length: 15 residues.

This rearrangement joins TRBV29-1 to TRBJ2-1, with D possibly being TRBD2 (8 bases). CDR1 and CDR2 (germline): SQVTM, ANQGSEA. V lost 4 bases, J lost 0 bases, and 22 bases lay in between. This CDR3 is built from 18 residues. The CDR3 sequence: CSVGDRGGGRSSYNEQFF. The CDR3 region has the DNA TGCAGCGTTGGGGACCGAGGGGGCGGGAGGAGCTCCTACAATGAGCAGTTCTTC.

This chain uses TRBV19 with TRBJ1-3, with TRBD1 as a possible D gene (5 bases). Germline lookup yields CDR1 LNHDA and CDR2 SQIVND (reference sequence). The CDR3 length is 14 residues. With 8 bases removed from V and 0 bases from J, the gap between germline ends came to 11 bases. The CDR3 reads CASSDRNSGNTIYF. Written as DNA, the CDR3 is TGTGCCAGTTCCGACAGAAACTCTGGAAACACCATATATTTT.

On this clone itself: Different DNA sequences within this sample yield the same CDR3. The V and J genes are TRBV5-1 and TRBJ2-7; TRBD1 aligns across 8 bases. V lost 0 bases to trimming and J lost 3 bases; unmatched junction nucleotides: 5. Germline loops: CDR1 SGHRS, CDR2 YFSETQ. The CDR3 is made up of 15 amino acids. CDR3 coding DNA: TGCGCCAGCAGCTTGGTGGCAGGGGGCGGCTACGAGCAGTACTTC. This codes for CASSLVAGGGYEQYF.

V and J are TRBV2 and TRBJ1-2; D is uncertain. This CDR3 has 11 residues. Germline loops: CDR1 SNHLY, CDR2 FYNNEI. With 3 bases removed from V and 5 bases from J, the gap between germline ends came to 4 bases. The CDR3 nucleotides read TGTGCCAGCAGTGATCTTTATGGCTACACCTTC. This sequence encodes CASSDLYGYTF.

V is TRBV18 and J is TRBJ1-2; possibly TRBD1 for D (6 bases). This CDR3 region has 18 residues. The germline V and J ends were trimmed by 1 base and 5 bases, with 23 bases remaining between them. Per the germline V gene, CDR1 is KGHSH and CDR2 is LQKENI. CDR3 coding DNA: TGTGCCAGCTCACCACTAACAGGGCCTCTCTTTGAATTATATGGCTACACCTTC. It codes for CASSPLTGPLFELYGYTF.

The chain combines TRBV29-1 with TRBJ2-5; D may be TRBD1 (5 bases). V was pared by 3 bases and J by 2 bases, with 13 bases between. The CDR3 runs 14 residues. The V gene's germline CDR1 is SQVTM and CDR2 ANQGSEA. The CDR3 DNA reads TGCAGCGTTGAGAGCAGCAGGGTACAAGAGACCCAGTACTTC. It specifies CSVESSRVQETQYF.

The gene calls are TRBV11-1 and TRBJ1-1; maybe TRBD1 (6 bases). The ends were cut back, 5 bases at V and 3 bases at J, with 16 bases in the middle. This CDR3 has 15 amino acids. Germline CDR1 is SGHAT and CDR2 is FQDESV (reference sequence). This CDR3 reads CASSALQGVDTEAFF. CDR3 DNA: TGTGCCAGCAGCGCATTACAGGGCGTCGACACTGAAGCTTTCTTT.

The gene calls are TRBV2 and TRBJ2-6; D unclear. Germline V gene lookup returns CDR1 SNHLY and CDR2 FYNNEI. This CDR3 comprises 14 residues. Trimming cost V 6 bases and J 0 bases, with 6 bases left between them. CDR3: CASRRFSGANVLTF. Written as DNA, the CDR3 is TGTGCCAGCAGGCGCTTCTCTGGGGCCAACGTCCTGACTTTC.

The chain uses TRBV28 and TRBJ1-6, with D tentatively TRBD1 (5 bases). CDR3 length equals 15 residues. The germline V and J ends were trimmed by 6 bases and 14 bases, with 23 bases remaining between them. In germline, CDR1 is MDHEN, CDR2 SYDVKM. This chain's CDR3 is CASSLGAWGRETLHF. CDR3 DNA: TGTGCCAGCAGCCTAGGTGCCTGGGGGAGGGAAACCCTCCACTTT. The full variable domain, in which reference TRBV28 and TRBJ1-6 provide the parts outside the CDR3, is DVKVTQSSRYLVKRTGEKVFLECVQDMDHENMFWYRQDPGLGLRLIYFSYDVKMKEKGDIPEGYSVSREKKERFSLILESASTNQTSMYLCASSLGAWGRETLHFGNGTRLTVT.

This chain links TRBV6-1 with TRBJ2-1; TRBD2 matches at 7 bases. CDR3 length equals 15 residues. Germline V gene data show CDR1 as MNHNS and CDR2 as SASEGT. V shed 2 bases, J shed 5 bases, and the junction held 6 bases outside the gene matches. The CDR3 coding sequence is TGTGCCAGCAGTGAAAGGCTAGCGGCTAACAATGAGCAGTTCTTC. As protein: CASSERLAANNEQFF.

V is TRBV29-1 and J is TRBJ1-2, with no clear D. The V and J ends lost 1 base and 5 bases respectively, with 8 bases between them. The CDR3 extends over 12 amino acids. CDR1 SQVTM and CDR2 ANQGSEA come from the germline V gene. In DNA form, the CDR3 reads TGCAGCGTTGAAGGGGCCAGATATGGCTACACCTTC. It specifies CSVEGARYGYTF.

A note on this clone: At one of its ends the junction is not consistent with the germline gene, which may arise from a read error. The V gene is TRBV5-1, the J gene TRBJ2-2; D might be TRBD2 (5 bases). The CDR3 runs to 14 residues. Germline CDR1 SGHRS, CDR2 YFSETQ. CDR3 bases: TGTGCCAGCAGCCGAACTACTAGACCCGGGGAGCTGTTTTTT. This translates into CASSRTTRPGELFF.

The chain recombines TRBV27 with TRBJ2-1; D perhaps matches TRBD2 (6 bases). This CDR3 contains 17 residues. Trimming removed 5 bases at V and 0 bases at J, with 17 bases between. Germline values: CDR1 MNHEY, CDR2 SMNVEV (reference sequence). Here the CDR3 reads CASSPLGWEDSYNEQFF. CDR3 DNA sequence: TGTGCCAGCAGTCCTTTAGGTTGGGAGGACTCCTACAATGAGCAGTTCTTC.

The chain carries TRBV7-6 and TRBJ1-1; D remains ambiguous. CDR3 length: 17 residues. Germline CDR1 SGHVS, CDR2 FNYEAQ. The V end lost 3 bases, the J end lost 0 bases, and 17 bases lay between the germline ends. CDR3 sequence reads: CASSLSAGKPMNTEAFF. CDR3 DNA: TGTGCCAGCAGCTTGTCGGCAGGAAAGCCCATGAACACTGAAGCTTTCTTT.